The following is a TCR beta chain sequence with its context. Its specificity is unknown. This entry comes from a study of human CD8 memory T cell subsets. A UMI-labeled 5' RACE approach was the method that produced the TCR beta libraries. After re-calling the 5' RACE reads, TCRdb lists one entry per CDR3 protein, DNA absent. The sample's table shows about 5,800 distinct CDR3 sequences. Early memory CD8+ T cells that were CCR7+ PD-1+ TIGIT+ with exhausted-like traits constituted the TPEX cells. The source of the RNA was duplicate vials containing around 150,000 sorted CD8+ T cells for each subset. Regarding the study as a whole: Both stem-like subsets shared clonotypes with effector memory cells. However, the stem-like memory and precursor exhausted T cell repertoires overlapped with each other only minimally. Stem-like memory T cell repertoires seemed more diverse than precursor exhausted ones by Chao1 estimates. Diversity, measured as normalized Shannon-Wiener diversity, was similarly high in stem-like memory and precursor exhausted T cells. Effector memory cells did not share this.

The sample consisted of CD8+ T cells from PBMCs. This TCR was sampled from a human donor in good health.

CDR3 amino acids: CASSQETQFSYNEQFF. This chain connects TRBV4-2 to TRBJ2-1. Germline values: CDR1 LGHNA, CDR2 YNFKEQ. The CDR3 contains 16 residues.